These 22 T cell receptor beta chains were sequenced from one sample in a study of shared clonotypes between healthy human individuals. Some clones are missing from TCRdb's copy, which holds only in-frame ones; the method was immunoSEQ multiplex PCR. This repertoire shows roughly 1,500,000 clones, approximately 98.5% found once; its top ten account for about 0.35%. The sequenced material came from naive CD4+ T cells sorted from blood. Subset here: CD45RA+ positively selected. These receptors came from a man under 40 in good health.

CDR3 amino acids: CASSFPGQNTEAFF. Here the CDR3 DNA reads TGTGCCAGCAGCTTTCCAGGGCAGAACACTGAAGCTTTCTTT. This chain connects TRBV7-8 to TRBJ1-1; D is possibly TRBD1 (5 bases). Per germline, CDR1 SGHVS and CDR2 FQNEAQ. The V end was cut by 3 bases, the J end by 1 base, with 9 bases between. The CDR3 length is 14 residues.

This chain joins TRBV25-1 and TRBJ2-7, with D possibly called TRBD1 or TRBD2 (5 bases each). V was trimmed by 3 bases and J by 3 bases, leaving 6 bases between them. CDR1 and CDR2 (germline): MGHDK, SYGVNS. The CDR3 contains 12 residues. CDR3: CASSEGRYEQYF. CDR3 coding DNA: TGTGCCAGCAGTGAGGGACGCTACGAGCAGTACTTC.

The DNA of the CDR3 is TGCGCCAGCAGCCCCCGTTCGATCACAGATACGCAGTATTTT. Amino acids: CASSPRSITDTQYF. The genes are TRBV5-1 and TRBJ2-3; D call uncertain. Per the germline V gene, CDR1 is SGHRS and CDR2 is YFSETQ. Trimming left V 4 bases short and J 2 bases short, with 11 bases between. The CDR3 spans 14 residues.

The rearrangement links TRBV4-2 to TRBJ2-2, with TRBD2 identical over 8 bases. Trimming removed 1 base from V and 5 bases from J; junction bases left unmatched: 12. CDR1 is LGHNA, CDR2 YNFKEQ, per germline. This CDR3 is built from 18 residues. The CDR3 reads CASSQVPSGSRLTGELFF. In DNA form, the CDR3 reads TGTGCCAGCAGCCAAGTACCCAGCGGGAGTAGGCTGACCGGGGAGCTGTTTTTT.

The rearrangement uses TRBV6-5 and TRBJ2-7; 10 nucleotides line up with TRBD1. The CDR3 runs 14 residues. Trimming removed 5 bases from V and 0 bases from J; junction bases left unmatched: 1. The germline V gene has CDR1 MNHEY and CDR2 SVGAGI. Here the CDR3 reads CASSRTGGSYEQYF. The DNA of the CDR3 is TGTGCCAGCAGTAGGACAGGGGGCTCCTACGAGCAGTACTTC.

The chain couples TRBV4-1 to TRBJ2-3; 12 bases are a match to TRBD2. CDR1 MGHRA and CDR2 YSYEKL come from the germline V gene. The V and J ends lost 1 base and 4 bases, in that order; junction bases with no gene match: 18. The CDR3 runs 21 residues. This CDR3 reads CASSQGTTSGSHMPTSDTQYF. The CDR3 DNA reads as TGCGCCAGCAGCCAAGGAACGACTAGCGGGAGTCACATGCCGACTTCAGATACGCAGTATTTT.

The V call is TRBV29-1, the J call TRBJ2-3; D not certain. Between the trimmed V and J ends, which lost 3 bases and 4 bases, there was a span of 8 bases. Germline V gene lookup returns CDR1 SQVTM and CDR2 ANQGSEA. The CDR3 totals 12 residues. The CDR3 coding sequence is TGCAGCGTTGAGGGTCGTGCAGATACGCAGTATTTT. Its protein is CSVEGRADTQYF.

The DNA of the CDR3 is TGTGCCAGCAGCTCACTGGGACAGGGGTCTGAAAAACTGTTTTTT. Amino acid sequence: CASSSLGQGSEKLFF. The rearrangement joins TRBV25-1 to TRBJ1-4; 10 positions agree with TRBD1. The length of the CDR3 is 15 residues. Germline CDR1 MGHDK, CDR2 SYGVNS. V shed 6 bases, J shed 7 bases, and the junction held 8 bases outside the gene matches.

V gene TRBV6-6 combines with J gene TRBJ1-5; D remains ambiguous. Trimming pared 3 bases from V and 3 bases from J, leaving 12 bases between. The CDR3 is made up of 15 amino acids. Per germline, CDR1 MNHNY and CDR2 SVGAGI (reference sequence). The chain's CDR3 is CASSYSGRFNQPQHF. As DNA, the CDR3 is TGTGCCAGCAGTTATTCCGGACGATTCAATCAGCCCCAGCATTTT.

As DNA, the CDR3 is TGTGCCAGCAGTGGGGCGGGGACGAACACCGGGGAGCTGTTTTTT. This encodes CASSGAGTNTGELFF. The rearrangement links TRBV2 to TRBJ2-2; maybe TRBD2 (6 bases). Per germline, CDR1 SNHLY and CDR2 FYNNEI. This CDR3 spans 15 amino acids. V was shortened by 4 bases and J by 0 bases, with 9 bases between the two germline ends.

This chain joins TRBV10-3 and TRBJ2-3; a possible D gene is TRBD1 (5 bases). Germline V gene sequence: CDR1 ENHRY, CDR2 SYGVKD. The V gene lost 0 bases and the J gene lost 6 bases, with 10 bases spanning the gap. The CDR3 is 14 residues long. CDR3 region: CAISESQGGDTQYF. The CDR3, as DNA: TGTGCCATCAGTGAGTCTCAGGGTGGGGATACGCAGTATTTT.

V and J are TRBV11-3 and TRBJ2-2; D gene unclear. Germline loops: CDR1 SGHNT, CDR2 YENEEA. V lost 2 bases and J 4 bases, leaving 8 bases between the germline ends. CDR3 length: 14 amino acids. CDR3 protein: CASSLSGFTGELFF. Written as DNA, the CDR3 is TGTGCCAGCAGCTTATCCGGGTTCACCGGGGAGCTGTTTTTT.

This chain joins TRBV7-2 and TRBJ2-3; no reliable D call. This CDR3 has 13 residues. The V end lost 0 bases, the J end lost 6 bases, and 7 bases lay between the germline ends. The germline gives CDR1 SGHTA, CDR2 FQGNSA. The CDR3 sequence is CASSLALSDTQYF. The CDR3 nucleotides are TGTGCCAGCAGCTTAGCGCTTAGTGATACGCAGTATTTT.

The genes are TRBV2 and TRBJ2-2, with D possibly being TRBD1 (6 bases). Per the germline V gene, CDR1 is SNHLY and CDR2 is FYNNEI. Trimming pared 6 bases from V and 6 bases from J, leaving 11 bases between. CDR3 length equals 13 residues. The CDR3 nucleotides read TGTGCCAGCAGAATTAACAGGGCCGGGGAGCTGTTTTTT. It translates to CASRINRAGELFF.

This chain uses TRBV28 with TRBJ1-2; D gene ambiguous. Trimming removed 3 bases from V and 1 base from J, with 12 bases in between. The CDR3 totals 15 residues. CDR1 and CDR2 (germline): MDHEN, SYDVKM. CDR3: CASSFVTKGNYGYTF. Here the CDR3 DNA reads TGTGCCAGCAGTTTTGTGACAAAGGGTAACTATGGCTACACCTTC.

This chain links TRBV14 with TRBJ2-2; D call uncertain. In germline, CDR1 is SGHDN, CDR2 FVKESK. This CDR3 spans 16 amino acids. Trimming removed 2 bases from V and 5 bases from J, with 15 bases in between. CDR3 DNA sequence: TGTGCCAGCAGCCAATCCCCTCGGGTCTTGACCGGGGAGCTGTTTTTT. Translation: CASSQSPRVLTGELFF.

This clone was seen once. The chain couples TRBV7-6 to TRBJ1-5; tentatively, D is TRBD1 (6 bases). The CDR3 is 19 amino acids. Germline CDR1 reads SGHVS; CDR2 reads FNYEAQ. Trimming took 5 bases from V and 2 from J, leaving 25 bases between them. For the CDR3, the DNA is TGTGCCAGCAGCCTTCGGGACATACTAACCCAAACCTGCAATCAGCCCCAGCATTTT. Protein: CASSLRDILTQTCNQPQHF.

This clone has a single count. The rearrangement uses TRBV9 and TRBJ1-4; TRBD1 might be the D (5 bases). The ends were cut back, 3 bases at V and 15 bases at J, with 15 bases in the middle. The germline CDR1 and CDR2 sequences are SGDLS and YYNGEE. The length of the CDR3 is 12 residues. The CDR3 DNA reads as TGTGCCAGCAGCGATCCCACCGGGACTATGTTTTTT. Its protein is CASSDPTGTMFF.

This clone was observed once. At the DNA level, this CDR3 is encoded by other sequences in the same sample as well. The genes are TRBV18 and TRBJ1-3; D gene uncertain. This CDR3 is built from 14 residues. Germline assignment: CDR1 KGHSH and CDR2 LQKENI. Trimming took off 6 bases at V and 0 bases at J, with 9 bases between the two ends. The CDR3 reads CASSPPGSGNTIYF. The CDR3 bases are TGTGCCAGCTCCCCTCCTGGCTCTGGAAACACCATATATTTT.

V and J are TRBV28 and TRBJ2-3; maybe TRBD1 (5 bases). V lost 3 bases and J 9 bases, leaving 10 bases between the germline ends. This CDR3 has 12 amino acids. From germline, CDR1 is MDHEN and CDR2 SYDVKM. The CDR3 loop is CASSFAQVTQYF. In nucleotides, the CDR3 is TGTGCCAGCAGTTTTGCACAGGTAACGCAGTATTTT.

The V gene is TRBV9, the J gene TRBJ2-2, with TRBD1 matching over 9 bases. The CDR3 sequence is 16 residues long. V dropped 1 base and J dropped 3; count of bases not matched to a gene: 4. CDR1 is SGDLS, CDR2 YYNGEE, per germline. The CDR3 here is CASSVYRGLDTGELFF. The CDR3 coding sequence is TGTGCCAGCAGCGTATACAGGGGGCTGGACACCGGGGAGCTGTTTTTT.

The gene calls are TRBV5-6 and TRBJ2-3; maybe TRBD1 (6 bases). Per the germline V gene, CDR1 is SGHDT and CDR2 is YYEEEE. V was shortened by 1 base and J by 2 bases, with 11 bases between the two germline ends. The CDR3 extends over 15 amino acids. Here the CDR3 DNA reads TGTGCCAGCAGCTTGCGGCAGGGGTTCACAGATACGCAGTATTTT. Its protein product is CASSLRQGFTDTQYF.